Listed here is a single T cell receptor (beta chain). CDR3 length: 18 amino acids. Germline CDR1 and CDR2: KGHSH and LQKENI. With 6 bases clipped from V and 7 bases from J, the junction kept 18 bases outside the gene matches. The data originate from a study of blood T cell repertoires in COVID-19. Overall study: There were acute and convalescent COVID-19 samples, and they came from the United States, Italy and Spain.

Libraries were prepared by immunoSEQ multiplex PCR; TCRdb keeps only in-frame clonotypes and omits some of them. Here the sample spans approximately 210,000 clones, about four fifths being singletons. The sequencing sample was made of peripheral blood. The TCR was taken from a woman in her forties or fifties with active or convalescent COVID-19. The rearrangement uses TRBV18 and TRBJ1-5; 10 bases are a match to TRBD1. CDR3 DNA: TGTGCCAGCTCTCACGGTGGGGACAGGGGAAATTCCGGACAGCCCCAGCATTTT. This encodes CASSHGGDRGNSGQPQHF.